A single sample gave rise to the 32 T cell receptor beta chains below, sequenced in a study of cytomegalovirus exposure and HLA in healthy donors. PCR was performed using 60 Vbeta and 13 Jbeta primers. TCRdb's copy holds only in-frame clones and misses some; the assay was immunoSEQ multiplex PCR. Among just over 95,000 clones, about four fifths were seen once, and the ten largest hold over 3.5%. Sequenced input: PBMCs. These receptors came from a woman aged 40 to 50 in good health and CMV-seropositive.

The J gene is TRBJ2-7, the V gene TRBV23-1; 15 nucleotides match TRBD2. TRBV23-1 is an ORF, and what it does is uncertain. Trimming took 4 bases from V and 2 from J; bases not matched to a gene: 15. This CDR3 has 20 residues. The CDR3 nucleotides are TGCGCCAGCAGTCCGGGCGGGCCGGGACTAGCGGGAGGAGAGACCTACGAGCAGTACTTC. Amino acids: CASSPGGPGLAGGETYEQYF.

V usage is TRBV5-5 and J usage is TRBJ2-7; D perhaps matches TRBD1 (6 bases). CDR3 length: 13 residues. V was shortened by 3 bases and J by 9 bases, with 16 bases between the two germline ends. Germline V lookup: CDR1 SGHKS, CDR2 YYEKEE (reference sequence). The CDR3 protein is CASSSGAVTGQYF. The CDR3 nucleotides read TGTGCCAGCAGCTCAGGGGCGGTGACCGGGCAGTACTTC.

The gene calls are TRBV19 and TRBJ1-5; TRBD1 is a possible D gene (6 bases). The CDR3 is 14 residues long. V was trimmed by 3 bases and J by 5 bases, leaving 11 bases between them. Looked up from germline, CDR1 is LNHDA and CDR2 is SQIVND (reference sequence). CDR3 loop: CASSMHRDDQPQHF. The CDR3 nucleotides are TGTGCCAGTAGTATGCACAGGGATGATCAGCCCCAGCATTTT.

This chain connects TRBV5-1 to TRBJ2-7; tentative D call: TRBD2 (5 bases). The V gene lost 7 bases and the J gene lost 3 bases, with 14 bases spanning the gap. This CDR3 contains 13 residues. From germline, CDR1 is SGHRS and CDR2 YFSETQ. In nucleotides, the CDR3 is TGCGCCAGCTCAAAGGGAGAGTTCTACGAGCAGTACTTC. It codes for CASSKGEFYEQYF. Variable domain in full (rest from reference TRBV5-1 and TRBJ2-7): KAGVTQTPRYLIKTRGQQVTLSCSPISGHRSVSWYQQTPGQGLQFLFEYFSETQRNKGNFPGRFSGRQFSNSRSEMNVSTLELGDSALYLCASSKGEFYEQYFGPGTRLTVT.

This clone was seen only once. The CDR3 here is CASSEAARKTQYF. The CDR3 coding sequence is TGTGCCAGTAGTGAAGCGGCCCGTAAAACGCAGTATTTT. V and J are TRBV19 and TRBJ2-3, with a tentative D call TRBD2 (5 bases). The V gene lost 5 bases and the J gene lost 9 bases, with 15 bases spanning the gap. CDR3 length equals 13 residues. Germline assignment: CDR1 LNHDA and CDR2 SQIVND (reference sequence).

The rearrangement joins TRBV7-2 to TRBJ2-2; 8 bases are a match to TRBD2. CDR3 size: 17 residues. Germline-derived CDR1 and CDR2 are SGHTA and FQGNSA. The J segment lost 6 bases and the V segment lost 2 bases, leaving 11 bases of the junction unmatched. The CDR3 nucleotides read TGTGCCAGCAGCTTATGGGGGTCGGGAGGGCCCTCCGGGGAGCTGTTTTTT. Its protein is CASSLWGSGGPSGELFF. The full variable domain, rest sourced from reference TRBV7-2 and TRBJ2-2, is GAGVSQSPSNKVTEKGKDVELRCDPISGHTALYWYRQSLGQGLEFLIYFQGNSAPDKSGLPSDRFSAERTGGSVSTLTIQRTQQEDSAVYLCASSLWGSGGPSGELFFGEGSRLTVL.

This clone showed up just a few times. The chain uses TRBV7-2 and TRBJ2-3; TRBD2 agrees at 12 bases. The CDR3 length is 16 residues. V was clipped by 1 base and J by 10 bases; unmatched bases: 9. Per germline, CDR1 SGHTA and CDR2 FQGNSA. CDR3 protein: CASSLGTSGAPEAQYF. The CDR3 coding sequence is TGTGCCAGCAGCTTAGGGACTAGCGGGGCCCCCGAGGCGCAGTATTTT.

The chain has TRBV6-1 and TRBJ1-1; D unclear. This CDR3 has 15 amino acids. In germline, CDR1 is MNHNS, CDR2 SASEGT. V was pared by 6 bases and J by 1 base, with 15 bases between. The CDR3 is CASRAINDQNTEAFF. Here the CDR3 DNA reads TGTGCCAGCAGAGCGATTAATGATCAGAACACTGAAGCTTTCTTT.

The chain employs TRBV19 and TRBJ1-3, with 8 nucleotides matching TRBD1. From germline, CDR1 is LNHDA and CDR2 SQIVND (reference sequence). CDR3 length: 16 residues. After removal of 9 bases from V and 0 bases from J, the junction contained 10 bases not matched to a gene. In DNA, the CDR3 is TGTGCCAGGACAAACAGGGGGTATACCTCTGGAAACACCATATATTTT. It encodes CARTNRGYTSGNTIYF.

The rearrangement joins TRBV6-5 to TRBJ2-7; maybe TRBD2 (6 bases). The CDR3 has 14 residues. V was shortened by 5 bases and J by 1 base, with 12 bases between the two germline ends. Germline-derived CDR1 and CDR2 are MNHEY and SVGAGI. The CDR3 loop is CASSEVAGSYEQYF. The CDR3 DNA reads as TGTGCCAGCAGTGAGGTGGCGGGGTCCTACGAGCAGTACTTC.

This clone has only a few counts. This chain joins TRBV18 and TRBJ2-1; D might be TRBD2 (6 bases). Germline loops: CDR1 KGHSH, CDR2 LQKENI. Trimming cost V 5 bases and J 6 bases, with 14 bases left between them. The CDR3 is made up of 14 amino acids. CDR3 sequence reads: CASSSGTPGNEQFF. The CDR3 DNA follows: TGTGCCAGCTCATCCGGGACTCCAGGCAATGAGCAGTTCTTC.

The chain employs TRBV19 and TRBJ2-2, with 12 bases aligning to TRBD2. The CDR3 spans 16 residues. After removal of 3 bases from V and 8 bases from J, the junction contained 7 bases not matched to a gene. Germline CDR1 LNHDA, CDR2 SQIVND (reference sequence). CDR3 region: CASSIQLAGGRGELFF. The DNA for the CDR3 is TGTGCCAGTAGTATCCAACTAGCGGGAGGACGGGGGGAGCTGTTTTTT.

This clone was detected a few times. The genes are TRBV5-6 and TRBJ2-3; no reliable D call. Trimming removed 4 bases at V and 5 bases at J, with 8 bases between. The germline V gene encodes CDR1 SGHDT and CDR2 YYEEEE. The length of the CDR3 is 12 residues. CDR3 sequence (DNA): TGTGCCAGCAGCGGGTCAGGAGATACGCAGTATTTT. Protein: CASSGSGDTQYF.

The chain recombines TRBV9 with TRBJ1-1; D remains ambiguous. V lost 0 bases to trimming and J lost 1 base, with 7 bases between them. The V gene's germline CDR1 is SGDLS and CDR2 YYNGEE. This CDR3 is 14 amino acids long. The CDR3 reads CASSVEYKNTEAFF. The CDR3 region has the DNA TGTGCCAGCAGCGTAGAATACAAGAACACTGAAGCTTTCTTT.

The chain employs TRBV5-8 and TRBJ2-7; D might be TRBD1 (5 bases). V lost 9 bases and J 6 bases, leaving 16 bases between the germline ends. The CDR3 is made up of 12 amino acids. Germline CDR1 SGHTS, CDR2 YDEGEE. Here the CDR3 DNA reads TGTGCCACCCGTGACAGAACCTTCGAGCAGTACTTC. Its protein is CATRDRTFEQYF.

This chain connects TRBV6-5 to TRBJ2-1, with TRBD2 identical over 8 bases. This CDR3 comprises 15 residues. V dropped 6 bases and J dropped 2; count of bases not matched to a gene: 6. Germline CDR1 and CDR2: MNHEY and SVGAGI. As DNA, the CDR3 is TGTGCCAGCAGCTTGACTAGCGTCCCCTACAATGAGCAGTTCTTC. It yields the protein CASSLTSVPYNEQFF.

In DNA form, the CDR3 reads TGTGCCAGCAGTTTAGTGGGGCGTAATTCACCCCTCCACTTT. It codes for CASSLVGRNSPLHF. This chain uses TRBV27 with TRBJ1-6, with TRBD1 as a possible D gene (5 bases). The V end lost 2 bases, the J end lost 6 bases, and 8 bases lay between the germline ends. Germline loops: CDR1 MNHEY, CDR2 SMNVEV (reference sequence). CDR3 length equals 14 residues.

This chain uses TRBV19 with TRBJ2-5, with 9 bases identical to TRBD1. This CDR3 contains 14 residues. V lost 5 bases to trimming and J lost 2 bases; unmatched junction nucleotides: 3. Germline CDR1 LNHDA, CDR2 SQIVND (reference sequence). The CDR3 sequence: CASSSTGGQETQYF. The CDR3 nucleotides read TGTGCCAGTAGTTCGACAGGGGGGCAAGAGACCCAGTACTTC.

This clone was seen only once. In DNA form, the CDR3 reads TGTGCCAGCACCACGACACTTGGGTGGGTTGAAGCCCAGCATTTT. This gives the protein CASTTTLGWVEAQHF. The chain employs TRBV6-4 and TRBJ1-5; unclear D gene. V was pared by 7 bases and J by 11 bases, with 24 bases between. The CDR3 is made up of 15 amino acids. Germline V lookup: CDR1 MRHNA, CDR2 SNTAGT.

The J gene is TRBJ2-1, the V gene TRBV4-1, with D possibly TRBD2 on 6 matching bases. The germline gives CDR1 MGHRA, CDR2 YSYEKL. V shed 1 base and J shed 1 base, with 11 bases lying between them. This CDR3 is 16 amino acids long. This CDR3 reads CASSQALAVSYNEQFF. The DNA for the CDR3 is TGCGCCAGCAGCCAAGCCTTAGCGGTTTCCTACAATGAGCAGTTCTTC.

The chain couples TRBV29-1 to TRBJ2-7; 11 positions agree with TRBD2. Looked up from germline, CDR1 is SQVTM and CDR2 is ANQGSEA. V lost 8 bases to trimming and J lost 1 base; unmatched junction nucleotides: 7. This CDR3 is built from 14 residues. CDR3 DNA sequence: TGCAGCACTCATGGGACTAGCGGTTCCTACGAGCAGTACTTC. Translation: CSTHGTSGSYEQYF.

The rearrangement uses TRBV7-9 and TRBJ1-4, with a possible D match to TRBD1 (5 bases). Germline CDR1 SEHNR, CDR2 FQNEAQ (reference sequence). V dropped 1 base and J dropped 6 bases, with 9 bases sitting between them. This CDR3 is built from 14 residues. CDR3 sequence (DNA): TGTGCCAGCAGCTTAGGGGGCGTGTATGAAAAACTGTTTTTT. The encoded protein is CASSLGGVYEKLFF.

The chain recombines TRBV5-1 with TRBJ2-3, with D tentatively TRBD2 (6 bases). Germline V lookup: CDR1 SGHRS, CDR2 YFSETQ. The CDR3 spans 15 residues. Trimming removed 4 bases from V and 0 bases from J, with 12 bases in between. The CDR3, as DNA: TGCGCCAGCAGCCCGGGACTTACTAGCACAGATACGCAGTATTTT. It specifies CASSPGLTSTDTQYF.

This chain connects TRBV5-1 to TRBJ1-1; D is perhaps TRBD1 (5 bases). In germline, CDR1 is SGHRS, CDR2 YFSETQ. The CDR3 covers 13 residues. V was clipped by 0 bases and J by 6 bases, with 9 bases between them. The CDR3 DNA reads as TGCGCCAGCAGCTTGGGACAGTTAGCTGAAGCTTTCTTT. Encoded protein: CASSLGQLAEAFF.

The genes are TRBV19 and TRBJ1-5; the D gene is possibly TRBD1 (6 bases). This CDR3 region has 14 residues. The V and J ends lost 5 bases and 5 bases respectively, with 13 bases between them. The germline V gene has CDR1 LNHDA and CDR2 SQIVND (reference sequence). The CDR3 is CASSATGSYQPQHF. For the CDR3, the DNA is TGTGCCAGTAGTGCCACAGGGAGTTATCAGCCCCAGCATTTT.

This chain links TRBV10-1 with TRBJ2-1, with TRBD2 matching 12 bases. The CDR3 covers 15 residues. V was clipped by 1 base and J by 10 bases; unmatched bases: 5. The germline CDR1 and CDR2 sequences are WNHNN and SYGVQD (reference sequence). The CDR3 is CASSEFGLAGKEQFF. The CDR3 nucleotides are TGCGCCAGCAGTGAGTTCGGACTAGCGGGAAAAGAGCAGTTCTTC.

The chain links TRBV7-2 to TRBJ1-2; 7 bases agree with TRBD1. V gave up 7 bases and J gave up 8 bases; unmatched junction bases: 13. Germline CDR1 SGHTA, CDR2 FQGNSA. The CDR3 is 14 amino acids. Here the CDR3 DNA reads TGTGCCAGCACCCCCCGAGGGACAGTGAGAGGCTACACCTTC. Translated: CASTPRGTVRGYTF.

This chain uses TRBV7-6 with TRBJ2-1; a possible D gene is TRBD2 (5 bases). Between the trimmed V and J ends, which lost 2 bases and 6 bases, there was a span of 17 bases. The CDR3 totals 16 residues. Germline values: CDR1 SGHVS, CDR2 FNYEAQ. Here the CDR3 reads CASSLNFGVDRNEQFF. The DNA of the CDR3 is TGTGCCAGCAGCTTAAATTTCGGGGTGGACCGCAATGAGCAGTTCTTC.

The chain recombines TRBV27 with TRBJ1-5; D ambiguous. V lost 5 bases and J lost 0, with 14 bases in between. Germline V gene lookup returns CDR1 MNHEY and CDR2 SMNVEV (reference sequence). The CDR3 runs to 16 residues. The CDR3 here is CASSPRQPYSNQPQHF. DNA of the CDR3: TGTGCCAGCAGTCCTAGGCAGCCCTATAGCAATCAGCCCCAGCATTTT.

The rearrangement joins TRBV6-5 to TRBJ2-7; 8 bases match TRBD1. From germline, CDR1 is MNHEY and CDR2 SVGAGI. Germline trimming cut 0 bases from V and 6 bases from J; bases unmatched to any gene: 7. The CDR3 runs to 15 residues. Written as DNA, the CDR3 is TGTGCCAGCAGTTACTCACGGCAGGGGGCTGGCGAGCAGTACTTC. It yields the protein CASSYSRQGAGEQYF.

CDR3: CASSPGQSYGYTF. The CDR3 DNA follows: TGTGCCAGCAGCCCCGGACAGTCCTATGGCTACACCTTC. This chain links TRBV5-6 with TRBJ1-2, with D maybe TRBD1 (6 bases). Germline CDR1 reads SGHDT; CDR2 reads YYEEEE. Trimming took 4 bases from V and 4 from J, leaving 11 bases between them. This CDR3 is built from 13 residues.

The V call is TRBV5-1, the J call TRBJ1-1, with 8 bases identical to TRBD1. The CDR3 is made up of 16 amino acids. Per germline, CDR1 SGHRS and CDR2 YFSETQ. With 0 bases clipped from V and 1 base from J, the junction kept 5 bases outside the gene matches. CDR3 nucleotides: TGCGCCAGCAGCTTGGCCGCAGGGGGCGAGAACACTGAAGCTTTCTTT. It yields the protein CASSLAAGGENTEAFF. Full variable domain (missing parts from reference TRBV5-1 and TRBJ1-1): KAGVTQTPRYLIKTRGQQVTLSCSPISGHRSVSWYQQTPGQGLQFLFEYFSETQRNKGNFPGRFSGRQFSNSRSEMNVSTLELGDSALYLCASSLAAGGENTEAFFGQGTRLTVV.